A selection of T cell receptor beta chains follows, all from one sample in a study. TCRdb reprocessed the 5' RACE reads via MiXCR and lists one record per CDR3 protein. The profile shows approximately 23,000 distinct CDR3 sequences, around 30% of them singletons. Sequenced material: tumor-infiltrating naive CD4+ T cells sorted from the breast tumor. The receptor source for this set is a female donor with breast cancer. Both conserved end residues are part of each CDR3. Each record gives: J gene, D gene, V gene, clone size, CDR3 protein, CDR3 DNA. D genes are given only for firm matches. Only some rows state a clone size, as once, few, many or a class for expanded clones.

>TRBJ1-1|TRBD1|TRBV20-1|medium-sized
CSASPGALDRGRDTEAFF
TGCAGTGCTTCCCCCGGGGCTCTAGACAGGGGAAGGGACACTGAAGCTTTCTTT
>TRBJ1-1|NA|TRBV12-3/TRBV12-4|medium-sized
CASRSGSNTEAFF
TGTGCCAGCAGATCCGGATCGAACACTGAAGCTTTCTTT
>TRBJ2-2|NA|TRBV7-3|few
CASSPFAGELFF
TGTGCCAGCAGCCCCTTTGCCGGGGAGCTGTTTTTT
>TRBJ2-5|TRBD1|TRBV12-3/TRBV12-4|many
CASSSDRGPQETQYF
TGTGCCAGCAGTAGCGACAGGGGGCCTCAAGAGACCCAGTACTTC
>TRBJ2-1|NA|TRBV29-1|many
CSVDQNNEQFF
TGCAGCGTTGACCAAAACAATGAGCAGTTCTTC
>TRBJ2-1|TRBD1|TRBV4-1|many
CASSPLMTGNEQFF
TGCGCCAGCAGCCCACTTATGACAGGGAATGAGCAGTTCTTC
>TRBJ1-3|NA|TRBV6-5|few
CASSYSGQSSSGNTIYF
TGTGCCAGCAGTTACTCCGGACAGAGTTCCTCTGGAAACACCATATATTTT
>TRBJ1-5|TRBD1|TRBV6-2/TRBV6-3|NA
CASSWGTGVNQPQHF
TGTGCCAGCAGCTGGGGGACAGGGGTCAATCAGCCCCAGCATTTT
>TRBJ1-5|NA|TRBV21-1|many
CASSKGSPCGPQHF
TGTGCCAGCAGCAAAGGGTCACCCTGCGGGCCCCAGCATTTT
>TRBJ1-2|NA|TRBV20-1|medium-sized
CSAAGTANYGYTF
TGCAGTGCGGCCGGGACGGCGAACTATGGCTACACCTTC
>TRBJ1-1|NA|TRBV5-1|few
CASSLSGTEAFF
TGCGCCAGCAGCTTGTCAGGGACTGAAGCTTTCTTT
>TRBJ2-3|NA|TRBV6-5|NA
CASSYSTVGTDTQYF
TGTGCCAGCAGTTACTCGACAGTGGGAACAGATACGCAGTATTTT
>TRBJ1-5|NA|TRBV7-8|many
CASSPFRGWNQPQHF
TGTGCCAGCAGCCCGTTCAGGGGTTGGAATCAGCCCCAGCATTTT
>TRBJ1-5|NA|TRBV4-2|NA
CASSSDSNQPQHF
TGTGCCAGCAGCTCGGACAGCAATCAGCCCCAGCATTTT
>TRBJ2-7|NA|TRBV20-1|NA
CSARGRQRPYEQYF
TGCAGTGCTAGAGGTCGGCAGAGACCCTACGAGCAGTACTTC
>TRBJ2-1|TRBD2|TRBV6-5|NA
CASSPPGTRVYNEQSF
TGTGCCAGCAGTCCGCCCGGGACTAGAGTGTACAATGAACAGTCCTTC